This entry lists 24 T cell receptor beta chains sequenced from one sample in a study of shared clonotypes between healthy human individuals. Naive CD8 cells were CD45RO-negative, positively selected for CCR7, excluding terminally differentiated effector memory CD45RA+ cells. Profiled with immunoSEQ multiplex PCR; TCRdb holds only in-frame clones, not every one. Found here are millions of clones, approximately 95% of them singletons; the top ten hold 1.1%. Material for sequencing was naive CD8+ T cells sorted from blood. These receptors came from a man between 18 and 29 years old in good health.

The chain couples TRBV2 to TRBJ2-7, with D unclear. The germline gives CDR1 SNHLY, CDR2 FYNNEI. The CDR3 contains 13 residues. The V end lost 3 bases, the J end lost 3 bases, and 9 bases lay between the germline ends. The CDR3 here is CASSDSWGYEQYF. CDR3 sequence (DNA): TGTGCCAGCAGTGACAGTTGGGGCTACGAGCAGTACTTC.

The chain is built from TRBV19 and TRBJ1-2; D remains ambiguous. Germline V lookup: CDR1 LNHDA, CDR2 SQIVND (reference sequence). The V gene lost 4 bases and the J gene lost 4 bases, with 10 bases spanning the gap. The CDR3 extends over 13 amino acids. The CDR3 spells CASSNPGGYGYTF. DNA of the CDR3: TGTGCCAGTAGTAACCCGGGAGGCTATGGCTACACCTTC.

V usage is TRBV19 and J usage is TRBJ2-1; 9 bases match TRBD1. Germline loops: CDR1 LNHDA, CDR2 SQIVND (reference sequence). The V segment lost 6 bases and the J segment 5 bases; nucleotides outside the gene matches: 8. The CDR3 has 15 residues. The CDR3 spells CASSLTGGWDNEQFF. CDR3 in DNA: TGTGCCAGTAGCTTGACAGGGGGTTGGGACAATGAGCAGTTCTTC.

This chain joins TRBV5-1 and TRBJ2-1; 12 bases match TRBD2. CDR1 and CDR2 (germline): SGHRS, YFSETQ. With 4 bases clipped from V and 5 bases from J, the junction kept 4 bases outside the gene matches. The CDR3 contains 15 residues. The DNA for the CDR3 is TGCGCCAGCAGCGATCTAGCGGGGGGGAACAATGAGCAGTTCTTC. Encoded protein: CASSDLAGGNNEQFF.

The gene calls are TRBV12-5 and TRBJ2-7; 11 bases fit TRBD1. Germline V gene data show CDR1 as LGHNT and CDR2 as FRNRAP. Trimming took 4 bases from V and 0 from J; bases not matched to a gene: 2. This CDR3 region has 15 residues. The chain's CDR3 is CASGWDRGASYEQYF. Here the CDR3 DNA reads TGTGCTAGTGGTTGGGACAGGGGGGCCTCCTACGAGCAGTACTTC.

This chain uses TRBV4-3 with TRBJ2-7; either TRBD1 or TRBD2 may supply D (5 bases each). The length of the CDR3 is 14 residues. The germline V and J ends were trimmed by 1 base and 3 bases, with 10 bases remaining between them. Germline V gene lookup returns CDR1 LGHNA and CDR2 YSLEER. The DNA of the CDR3 is TGCGCCAGCAGCCAAGCCCTGGGGGACTACGAGCAGTACTTC. This sequence encodes CASSQALGDYEQYF.

The chain has TRBV27 and TRBJ1-2; possibly TRBD1 for D (5 bases). Per germline, CDR1 MNHEY and CDR2 SMNVEV (reference sequence). The CDR3 is made up of 12 amino acids. Trimming removed 2 bases from V and 8 bases from J, with 9 bases in between. The CDR3 DNA is TGTGCCAGCAGTTTAGGGGGTAAGGGCTACACCTTC. Translation gives CASSLGGKGYTF.

The J gene is TRBJ2-7, the V gene TRBV9; 10 bases line up with TRBD1. Germline trimming cut 4 bases from V and 6 bases from J; bases unmatched to any gene: 10. The germline gives CDR1 SGDLS, CDR2 YYNGEE. This CDR3 has 15 residues. CDR3 nucleotide sequence: TGTGCCAGCAGCCCCGCGGACAGGGGGACTAGCGAGCAGTACTTC. It yields the protein CASSPADRGTSEQYF.

This clone was counted between two and nine times. This sequence joins TRBV11-2 and TRBJ2-7; no firm D call. The CDR3 spans 14 residues. Per germline, CDR1 SGHAT and CDR2 FQNNGV. V lost 0 bases and J lost 0, with 6 bases in between. The CDR3 sequence: CASSLDVDSYEQYF. The CDR3 DNA is TGTGCCAGCAGCTTAGATGTAGACTCCTACGAGCAGTACTTC.

The genes are TRBV14 and TRBJ1-2; 7 bases line up with TRBD1. The CDR3 covers 14 residues. With 0 bases clipped from V and 6 bases from J, the junction kept 4 bases outside the gene matches. Germline V gene sequence: CDR1 SGHDN, CDR2 FVKESK. In DNA, the CDR3 is TGTGCCAGCAGCCAAGAGACAGGGACCCATGGCTACACCTTC. It specifies CASSQETGTHGYTF.

The V gene is TRBV7-8, the J gene TRBJ1-2; D gene ambiguous. This CDR3 contains 17 residues. Trimming removed 5 bases at V and 5 bases at J, with 24 bases between. In germline, CDR1 is SGHVS, CDR2 FQNEAQ. The CDR3 DNA reads TGTGCCAGCAGCCCGGATAATTTGGGATATGGGTCTTATGGCTACACCTTC. This gives the protein CASSPDNLGYGSYGYTF.

The rearrangement links TRBV7-2 to TRBJ2-7; TRBD1 matches at 7 bases. CDR1 SGHTA and CDR2 FQGNSA come from the germline V gene. The CDR3 is 19 residues long. The ends lost 0 bases at V and 0 bases at J; junction bases unmatched: 14. The CDR3 sequence is CASSLAPTTGTVSSYEQYF. DNA of the CDR3: TGTGCCAGCAGCTTAGCCCCAACCACCGGGACAGTCAGCTCCTACGAGCAGTACTTC.

The chain has TRBV27 and TRBJ2-7, with D perhaps matching TRBD1 (6 bases). Germline CDR1 MNHEY, CDR2 SMNVEV (reference sequence). V was cut by 6 bases and J by 4 bases, with 16 bases left in between. The CDR3 is 14 residues long. The DNA for the CDR3 is TGTGCCAGCAGCCGCAGGGGCCCTTCGTACGAGCAGTACTTC. Its translation: CASSRRGPSYEQYF.

A single count supports this clone. CDR3 protein: CASSHTSGASYEQYF. The CDR3 bases are TGCGCCAGCAGCCACACTAGCGGGGCCTCCTACGAGCAGTACTTC. The chain has TRBV4-3 and TRBJ2-7, with TRBD2 identical over 10 bases. CDR1 and CDR2 (germline): LGHNA, YSLEER. The length of the CDR3 is 15 residues. The V gene end was trimmed by 3 bases and the J gene end by 0 bases; junction bases not matched to a gene: 2.

For this clone: Other DNA sequences within the sample encode an identical CDR3. The chain uses TRBV11-2 and TRBJ2-7; TRBD2 matches 7 bases. Germline values: CDR1 SGHAT, CDR2 FQNNGV. CDR3 size: 14 residues. V shed 5 bases, J shed 1 base, and the junction held 5 bases outside the gene matches. Here the CDR3 reads CASSPPGGSYEQYF. CDR3 DNA sequence: TGTGCCAGCAGCCCCCCGGGAGGTTCCTACGAGCAGTACTTC.

The rearrangement joins TRBV5-6 to TRBJ2-1; no definite D call. With 2 bases removed from V and 7 bases from J, the gap between germline ends came to 7 bases. Germline CDR1 and CDR2: SGHDT and YYEEEE. The CDR3 totals 12 residues. In DNA form, the CDR3 reads TGTGCCAGCAGCTTTCAGGAGAATGAGCAGTTCTTC. It specifies CASSFQENEQFF.

The genes are TRBV23-1 and TRBJ1-6, with D uncertain. TRBV23-1 is reported as an ORF; its role is uncertain. There are 18 residues in the CDR3. V lost 0 bases, J lost 10 bases, and 22 bases lay in between. The CDR3 DNA reads as TGCGCCAGCAGTCAATCGCCGGTCTTCCTCGCACCCTGGTCACCCCTCCACTTT. Residues: CASSQSPVFLAPWSPLHF.

The CDR3 bases are TGTGCCAGCAGGGGTCAAACTAGCGAGCAGTACTTC. Protein sequence: CASRGQTSEQYF. The V and J genes are TRBV9 and TRBJ2-5, with D perhaps TRBD2 (5 bases). The assigned J gene may be wrong: the sequence end matches TRBJ2-7 better. Looked up from germline, CDR1 is SGDLS and CDR2 is YYNGEE. This CDR3 contains 12 residues.

V usage is TRBV12-5 and J usage is TRBJ2-1; D remains unclear. Germline V gene sequence: CDR1 LGHNT, CDR2 FRNRAP. V gave up 1 base and J gave up 7 bases, with 11 bases separating them. The CDR3 totals 14 residues. The CDR3 loop reads CASGLEGSRNEQFF. In nucleotides, the CDR3 is TGTGCTAGTGGTTTGGAAGGGTCTAGAAATGAGCAGTTCTTC. The complete variable domain, with remaining parts taken from reference TRBV12-5 and TRBJ2-1, reads DARVTQTPRHKVTEMGQEVTMRCQPILGHNTVFWYRQTMMQGLELLAYFRNRAPLDDSGMPKDRFSAEMPDATLATLKIQPSEPRDSAVYFCASGLEGSRNEQFFGPGTRLTVL.

This clone was seen a few times. The rearrangement links TRBV29-1 to TRBJ1-2; D call uncertain. V lost 7 bases and J lost 2, with 8 bases in between. The CDR3 consists of 11 residues. Germline V gene data show CDR1 as SQVTM and CDR2 as ANQGSEA. CDR3 sequence: CSARVNYGYTF. CDR3 DNA: TGCAGCGCAAGGGTCAACTATGGCTACACCTTC.

The gene calls are TRBV7-6 and TRBJ1-4; the D is unclear. CDR1 SGHVS and CDR2 FNYEAQ come from the germline V gene. This CDR3 spans 15 amino acids. V was pared by 2 bases and J by 6 bases, with 13 bases between. The CDR3 DNA sequence: TGTGCCAGCAGCTTATTGGAAGACGGTGATGAAAAACTGTTTTTT. Protein: CASSLLEDGDEKLFF.

For this clone: The sample has other DNA sequences that encode this CDR3 too. The genes are TRBV5-6 and TRBJ1-4; D uncertain. Looked up from germline, CDR1 is SGHDT and CDR2 is YYEEEE. V lost 5 bases and J lost 4, with 9 bases in between. The CDR3 has 13 residues. The CDR3 DNA follows: TGTGCCAGCAGTCTCGGATTTAATGAAAAACTGTTTTTT. Protein sequence: CASSLGFNEKLFF.

The chain recombines TRBV5-4 with TRBJ2-1, with a weak D call TRBD2 (5 bases). V lost 5 bases and J 7 bases, leaving 10 bases between the germline ends. CDR1 SGHNT and CDR2 YYREEE come from the germline V gene (reference sequence). CDR3 length equals 12 residues. The CDR3 DNA reads TGTGCCAGCAGTGCTAGGAGGAATGAGCAGTTCTTC. It yields the protein CASSARRNEQFF.

This chain joins TRBV28 and TRBJ1-5; TRBD1 aligns across 8 bases. Trimming at V came to 3 bases and at J to 10 bases, leaving 11 bases not matched to a gene. This CDR3 has 15 amino acids. Germline lookup yields CDR1 MDHEN and CDR2 SYDVKM. The CDR3 DNA is TGTGCCAGCAGTTTTAGTCAGGGGGCCTTGGGACCCCAGCATTTT. This translates into CASSFSQGALGPQHF.